These T cell receptor beta chains were read from a single sample in a study of blood T cell repertoires in COVID-19. TCRdb's table, derived via immunoSEQ multiplex PCR, lists solely in-frame clones and lacks some. Of 70,000 or so clones in the sample, over 80% were seen once. The specimen was peripheral blood. These receptors came from a woman aged 80 or over with active COVID-19. CDR3s include the opening cysteine and the closing phenylalanine or tryptophan. A D gene is named only where the DNA matches it firmly. The size of a clone is reported for some rows only, either as once, few or many, or as a class for expanded clones.

V: TRBV7-9; J: TRBJ1-2; length: 15; D: TRBD1; size: NA; DNA: TGTGCCAGCAGCCGCGGACAGGGGCCTAACTATGGCTACACCTTC; CDR3: CASSRGQGPNYGYTF
V: TRBV7-2; J: TRBJ2-7; length: 14; D: NA; size: NA; DNA: TGTGCCAGCAGCTTAGGGCGGCACGACTACGAGCAGTACTTC; CDR3: CASSLGRHDYEQYF
V: TRBV18; J: TRBJ2-7; length: 14; D: NA; size: NA; DNA: TGTGCCAGCTCCGCCGGGACTCTGACCTACGAGCAGTACTTC; CDR3: CASSAGTLTYEQYF
V: TRBV5-8; J: TRBJ2-7; length: 13; D: NA; size: NA; DNA: TGTGCCAGCAGCTTGGAGCAAGCCTACGAGCAGTACTTC; CDR3: CASSLEQAYEQYF
V: TRBV7-2; J: TRBJ2-7; length: 15; D: TRBD2; size: NA; DNA: TGTGCCAGCAGCTTATTAGCGGGGCCGGCCTACGAGCAGTACTTC; CDR3: CASSLLAGPAYEQYF
V: TRBV2; J: TRBJ1-4; length: 14; D: NA; size: NA; DNA: TGTGCCAGCAGAAACAGGGTCGGGGATGAAAAACTGTTTTTT; CDR3: CASRNRVGDEKLFF
V: TRBV6-6; J: TRBJ2-2; length: 13; D: TRBD2; size: NA; DNA: TGTGCCAGCAGCGGGGGGGTTTCAGGGGAGCTGTTTTTT; CDR3: CASSGGVSGELFF
V: TRBV21-1; J: TRBJ1-1; length: 15; D: NA; size: NA; DNA: TGTGCCAGCAGCAATCAGGGGTTGATTATCACTGAAGCTTTCTTT; CDR3: CASSNQGLIITEAFF
V: TRBV7-3; J: TRBJ2-1; length: 14; D: NA; size: NA; DNA: TGTGCCAGCAGCTCCCGCACAAACAACAATGAGCAGTTCTTC; CDR3: CASSSRTNNNEQFF
V: TRBV28; J: TRBJ2-2; length: 15; D: NA; size: NA; DNA: TGTGCCAGCAGTTCACCGGGACAACCCACCGGGGAGCTGTTTTTT; CDR3: CASSSPGQPTGELFF
V: TRBV7-2; J: TRBJ2-3; length: 15; D: TRBD2; size: NA; DNA: TGTGCCAGCAGCTTAGGGACTAGCGTGTCAGATACGCAGTATTTT; CDR3: CASSLGTSVSDTQYF
V: TRBV19; J: TRBJ2-1; length: 15; D: NA; size: NA; DNA: TGTGCCAGTAGTATAGAGGGGACACCTTACAATGAGCAGTTCTTC; CDR3: CASSIEGTPYNEQFF
V: TRBV27; J: TRBJ2-7; length: 15; D: TRBD2; size: NA; DNA: TGTGCCAGCAGTTTTGCGGGAGGGCCTCCTAACGAGCAGTACTTC; CDR3: CASSFAGGPPNEQYF
V: TRBV28; J: TRBJ2-5; length: 12; D: NA; size: NA; DNA: TGTGCCAGCAGTCCCGGTCAAGAGACCCAGTACTTC; CDR3: CASSPGQETQYF
V: TRBV3-1/TRBV3-2; J: TRBJ2-7; length: 12; D: NA; size: NA; DNA: TGTGCCCCCCCCGGGGAGTCCTACGAGCAGTACTTC; CDR3: CAPPGESYEQYF
V: TRBV19; J: TRBJ2-7; length: 16; D: TRBD2; size: NA; DNA: TGTGCCAGTAAAGGGGGGGGACTAGCGGGAGACTACGAGCAGTACTTC; CDR3: CASKGGGLAGDYEQYF
V: TRBV14; J: TRBJ2-7; length: 16; D: NA; size: NA; DNA: TGTGCCAGCAGCCAAGATTCCGCTAGCAGTCTTTACGAGCAGTACTTC; CDR3: CASSQDSASSLYEQYF
V: TRBV6-2/TRBV6-3; J: TRBJ2-5; length: 12; D: NA; size: NA; DNA: TGTGCCAGCCGCCCGCAGGGAGAGACCCAGTACTTC; CDR3: CASRPQGETQYF
V: TRBV15; J: TRBJ1-3; length: 17; D: NA; size: NA; DNA: TGTGCCACCAGCAGAGATGGGCCCTCTGTATTTGGAAACACCATATATTTT; CDR3: CATSRDGPSVFGNTIYF
V: TRBV5-6; J: TRBJ1-6; length: 16; D: NA; size: NA; DNA: TGTGCCAGCAGCCCAGGCGGGACCGCGTTTGATTCACCCCTCCACTTT; CDR3: CASSPGGTAFDSPLHF
V: TRBV28; J: TRBJ2-1; length: 12; D: NA; size: NA; DNA: TGTGCCAGCAGCCGTAGAATCAATGAGCAGTTCTTC; CDR3: CASSRRINEQFF
V: TRBV3-1/TRBV3-2; J: TRBJ1-1; length: 14; D: NA; size: NA; DNA: TGTGCCAGCAGCCAGGAGGGGGGGCACACTGAAGCTTTCTTT; CDR3: CASSQEGGHTEAFF
V: TRBV28; J: TRBJ1-1; length: 14; D: TRBD1; size: NA; DNA: TGTGCCAGCAGGACAGGGGGCGTACGCACTGAAGCTTTCTTT; CDR3: CASRTGGVRTEAFF
V: TRBV5-8; J: TRBJ1-4; length: 16; D: NA; size: NA; DNA: TGTGCCAGCAACTTGGTTGAGGGTCCAACTAATGAAAAACTGTTTTTT; CDR3: CASNLVEGPTNEKLFF
V: TRBV2; J: TRBJ2-5; length: 13; D: NA; size: NA; DNA: TGTGCCAGCAGCGCGGGCCCACTGGAGACCCAGTACTTC; CDR3: CASSAGPLETQYF
V: TRBV6-5; J: TRBJ1-3; length: 14; D: NA; size: NA; DNA: TGTGCCAGCAGTTACTTAGCCTCTGGAAACACCATATATTTT; CDR3: CASSYLASGNTIYF
V: TRBV28; J: TRBJ1-2; length: 14; D: TRBD1; size: NA; DNA: TGTGCCAGCAGTTACAACAGGGGGCAGATTGGCTACACCTTC; CDR3: CASSYNRGQIGYTF
V: TRBV28; J: TRBJ1-2; length: 13; D: NA; size: NA; DNA: TGTGCCAGCAGTTTGTCCCTCACAGGTTTGATCACCTTC; CDR3: CASSLSLTGLITF
V: TRBV7-2; J: TRBJ2-5; length: 14; D: NA; size: NA; DNA: TGTGCCAGCAGCGAGCGACTAGACCAAGAGACCCAGTACTTC; CDR3: CASSERLDQETQYF
V: TRBV7-3; J: TRBJ2-1; length: 14; D: NA; size: NA; DNA: TGTGCCAGCAGCTTAATGCCAGGGGACAATGAGCAGTTCTTC; CDR3: CASSLMPGDNEQFF
V: TRBV28; J: TRBJ1-3; length: 16; D: NA; size: NA; DNA: TGTGCCAGCAGTTGGGAGTATGGAGGAGGCGGAAACACCATATATTTT; CDR3: CASSWEYGGGGNTIYF
V: TRBV19; J: TRBJ2-1; length: 15; D: TRBD2; size: NA; DNA: TGTGCCAGTAGTATCCTGGCTAGCGGGAGCGATGAGCAGTTCTTC; CDR3: CASSILASGSDEQFF
V: TRBV18; J: TRBJ2-1; length: 13; D: TRBD1; size: NA; DNA: TGTGCCAGCTCACCCAGGGGGATAGGTGAGCAGTTCTTC; CDR3: CASSPRGIGEQFF
V: TRBV11-3; J: TRBJ2-2; length: 16; D: TRBD1; size: NA; DNA: TGTGCCAGCAGCCCCCGGACAGGTTCGAACACCGGGGAGCTGTTTTTT; CDR3: CASSPRTGSNTGELFF
V: TRBV3-1/TRBV3-2; J: TRBJ2-7; length: 15; D: TRBD2; size: NA; DNA: TGTGCCAGCAGCCGAACTAGCGGGAGAGGGTACGAGCAGTACTTC; CDR3: CASSRTSGRGYEQYF
V: TRBV7-8; J: TRBJ2-1; length: 13; D: NA; size: NA; DNA: TGTGCCAGCAGCCCTAGCCCGGGGCGGGACCAGTTCTTC; CDR3: CASSPSPGRDQFF
V: TRBV27; J: TRBJ1-5; length: 14; D: TRBD1; size: few; DNA: TGTGCCAGCAGCCGGGACAGACCAAATCAGCCCCAGCATTTT; CDR3: CASSRDRPNQPQHF
V: TRBV7-2; J: TRBJ2-3; length: 16; D: TRBD1; size: NA; DNA: TGTGCCAGCAGCTTGGGGGACAGCAACCCCACAGATACGCAGTATTTT; CDR3: CASSLGDSNPTDTQYF
V: TRBV24-1; J: TRBJ2-3; length: 16; D: TRBD2; size: once; DNA: TGTGCCACCAGTGACCCTAAAGCGGGAGGCGAGGATACGCAGTATTTT; CDR3: CATSDPKAGGEDTQYF
V: TRBV10-3; J: TRBJ2-5; length: 12; D: TRBD1; size: once; DNA: TGTGCCACCACAGGGGGAGATGAGACCCAGTACTTC; CDR3: CATTGGDETQYF
V: TRBV6-5; J: TRBJ1-2; length: 14; D: TRBD1; size: few; DNA: TGTGCCAGCACCCGGAAACAGGGGGCATATGGCTACACCTTC; CDR3: CASTRKQGAYGYTF
V: TRBV7-3; J: TRBJ1-2; length: 13; D: NA; size: NA; DNA: TGTGCCAGCAGCCCCGTTCGGGGGAATGGCTACACCTTC; CDR3: CASSPVRGNGYTF
V: TRBV6-4; J: TRBJ2-3; length: 13; D: NA; size: NA; DNA: TGTGCCAGCAGTGACCTTCCGGCAGATACGCAGTATTTT; CDR3: CASSDLPADTQYF
V: TRBV7-2; J: TRBJ1-2; length: 13; D: TRBD1; size: NA; DNA: TGTGCCAGCAGTTTCGGGACAGTCTATGGCTACACCTTC; CDR3: CASSFGTVYGYTF
V: TRBV5-1; J: TRBJ2-3; length: 15; D: TRBD2; size: NA; DNA: TGCGCCAGCAGCCCCGCTAGCGGGCGCACAGATACGCAGTATTTT; CDR3: CASSPASGRTDTQYF
V: TRBV15; J: TRBJ2-1; length: 18; D: TRBD2; size: NA; DNA: TGTGCCACCAGCAGAGATGGGGACGCTAGCGGGAGGGCCCATGAGCAGTTCTTC; CDR3: CATSRDGDASGRAHEQFF
V: TRBV19; J: TRBJ2-7; length: 14; D: NA; size: NA; DNA: TGTGCCAGTAGTATAGGACAGGAACGATACGAGCAGTACTTC; CDR3: CASSIGQERYEQYF
V: TRBV6-6; J: TRBJ2-3; length: 16; D: TRBD2; size: NA; DNA: TGTGCCAGCAAACTGAGCGGGAGGACTAGCACAGATACGCAGTATTTT; CDR3: CASKLSGRTSTDTQYF
V: TRBV28; J: TRBJ1-5; length: 17; D: TRBD1; size: NA; DNA: TGTGCCAGCAGTTTGTCCGGGACAGGGTTTAGCAATCAGCCCCAGCATTTT; CDR3: CASSLSGTGFSNQPQHF